Included here is one T cell receptor (beta chain) sequence, with context. The sample comes from a study of blood T cell repertoires in COVID-19. J was trimmed by 5 bases and V by 5 bases; bases with no gene match: 7. This CDR3 spans 14 amino acids. In germline, CDR1 is LNHDA, CDR2 SQIVND (reference sequence). How the authors handled the data: For nucleated cells, counts were estimated from reference gene primer amplification. Using immunoSEQ multiplex PCR, the repertoire was profiled, and TCRdb retains in-frame clones only, with some absent. V and J calls and clone size come straight from that table; D and trimming were deduced from the DNA. The sample includes 300,000 to 450,000 clones, around 89% of them seen just once. Enrolled during active infection, Seattle patients were then followed longitudinally.

The genes are TRBV19 and TRBJ1-1; 8 positions match TRBD1. The sequence came from a woman in her 30s with COVID-19, enrolled during active disease. Sequenced: peripheral blood. The CDR3 here is CASSFDRGGTEAFF. The CDR3 DNA follows: TGTGCCAGTAGTTTCGACAGGGGCGGTACTGAAGCTTTCTTT.